Below are 21 T cell receptor beta chains sequenced from a single sample in a study of T cell responses to AZD1222 COVID-19 vaccine. Sequencing used immunoSEQ multiplex PCR; TCRdb keeps in-frame clones, though not all of them. The sample shows 90,000 to 120,000 clones, 87% of them seen only once. Here the sequenced sample was peripheral blood, taken on day 0 of AZD1222 vaccination. Receptors originate from an adult in good health.

This chain connects TRBV23-1 to TRBJ1-5; no definite D call. TRBV23-1 is annotated as an ORF whose role is uncertain. V was shortened by 0 bases and J by 3 bases, with 24 bases between the two germline ends. This CDR3 has 20 residues. CDR3 DNA: TGCGCCAGCAGTCAATCGAATGATATTATCAAGATGAAGGCCAATCAGCCCCAGCATTTT. This encodes CASSQSNDIIKMKANQPQHF.

The V call is TRBV9, the J call TRBJ1-2; 8 bases map to TRBD1. The V gene end was trimmed by 5 bases and the J gene end by 4 bases; junction bases not matched to a gene: 4. CDR1 is SGDLS, CDR2 YYNGEE, per germline. This CDR3 is 13 amino acids long. The chain's CDR3 is CASRDRGGYGYTF. As DNA, the CDR3 is TGTGCCAGCAGAGACAGGGGTGGCTATGGCTACACCTTC. The whole variable domain, remainder taken from reference TRBV9 and TRBJ1-2, is DSGVTQTPKHLITATGQRVTLRCSPRSGDLSVYWYQQSLDQGLQFLIQYYNGEERAKGNILERFSAQQFPDLHSELNLSSLELGDSALYFCASRDRGGYGYTFGSGTRLTVV.

The chain is built from TRBV2 and TRBJ2-7, with D maybe TRBD1 (6 bases). Germline V gene sequence: CDR1 SNHLY, CDR2 FYNNEI. The CDR3 extends over 10 amino acids. V dropped 6 bases and J dropped 7 bases, with 7 bases sitting between them. The CDR3 region is CASRGAEQYF. CDR3 coding DNA: TGTGCCAGCAGGGGGGCAGAGCAGTACTTC.

J is TRBJ2-7 and V is TRBV27; D uncertain. Between the trimmed V and J ends, which lost 5 bases and 4 bases, there was a span of 12 bases. This CDR3 spans 13 amino acids. Germline CDR1 is MNHEY and CDR2 is SMNVEV (reference sequence). CDR3 amino acids: CASSPRTAYEQYF. The CDR3 coding sequence is TGTGCCAGCAGTCCAAGGACGGCTTACGAGCAGTACTTC.

This rearrangement joins TRBV18 to TRBJ1-1; D ambiguous. Trimming took off 8 bases at V and 1 base at J, with 5 bases between the two ends. The V gene's germline CDR1 is KGHSH and CDR2 LQKENI. The CDR3 runs to 11 residues. The CDR3 here is CASGPNTEAFF. The CDR3 DNA reads TGTGCCAGCGGACCGAACACTGAAGCTTTCTTT.

This chain uses TRBV7-2 with TRBJ1-1; 8 bases are a match to TRBD1. Trimming removed 5 bases from V and 11 bases from J; junction bases left unmatched: 7. Germline V CDR1 and CDR2: SGHTA, FQGNSA. This CDR3 contains 12 residues. The CDR3 loop reads CASSEKDRAAFF. The CDR3 DNA reads as TGTGCCAGCAGCGAAAAGGACAGGGCTGCTTTCTTT.

The rearrangement links TRBV7-9 to TRBJ1-4; D uncertain. Per germline, CDR1 SEHNR and CDR2 FQNEAQ (reference sequence). V was clipped by 1 base and J by 5 bases, with 11 bases between them. The CDR3 is made up of 15 amino acids. In nucleotides, the CDR3 is TGTGCCAGCAGCTTAGAGGGCAGCCCCAATGAAAAACTGTTTTTT. This codes for CASSLEGSPNEKLFF.

The chain couples TRBV19 to TRBJ1-1; D remains unclear. With 6 bases removed from V and 6 bases from J, the gap between germline ends came to 14 bases. The CDR3 spans 13 residues. Germline values: CDR1 LNHDA, CDR2 SQIVND (reference sequence). This CDR3 reads CASSPSDQAEAFF. The CDR3 bases are TGTGCCAGTAGCCCATCGGATCAAGCTGAAGCTTTCTTT. Complete variable domain (other parts from reference TRBV19 and TRBJ1-1): DGGITQSPKYLFRKEGQNVTLSCEQNLNHDAMYWYRQDPGQGLRLIYYSQIVNDFQKGDIAEGYSVSREKKESFPLTVTSAQKNPTAFYLCASSPSDQAEAFFGQGTRLTVV.

V gene TRBV7-3 combines with J gene TRBJ2-2; 10 bases match TRBD2. The germline V gene has CDR1 SGHTA and CDR2 FQGTGA. The CDR3 sequence is 17 residues long. The V segment lost 5 bases and the J segment 5 bases; nucleotides outside the gene matches: 11. CDR3 in DNA: TGTGCCAGCAGCCCCAACCCGGGACTAGCGAGAACCGGGGAGCTGTTTTTT. It encodes CASSPNPGLARTGELFF. Together with reference TRBV7-3 and TRBJ2-2, the CDR3 gives the full variable domain: GAGVSQTPSNKVTEKGKYVELRCDPISGHTALYWYRQSLGQGPEFLIYFQGTGAADDSGLPNDRFFAVRPEGSVSTLKIQRTERGDSAVYLCASSPNPGLARTGELFFGEGSRLTVL.

This clone was detected a few times. The rearrangement uses TRBV10-3 and TRBJ2-2; D unresolved. Germline V CDR1 and CDR2: ENHRY, SYGVKD. The CDR3 is made up of 13 amino acids. The V gene lost 7 bases and the J gene lost 0 bases, with 6 bases spanning the gap. CDR3: CAIKDSNTGELFF. CDR3 nucleotides: TGTGCCATCAAAGACTCGAACACCGGGGAGCTGTTTTTT.

V and J are TRBV7-9 and TRBJ1-1; tentative D call: TRBD1 (5 bases). CDR1 is SEHNR and CDR2 is FQNEAQ in the germline V gene (reference sequence). The CDR3 runs 11 residues. V lost 1 base and J lost 8, with 5 bases in between. In DNA form, the CDR3 reads TGTGCCAGCAGCTTAGGGGGGGAAGCTTTCTTT. Protein product: CASSLGGEAFF. The variable domain in full, completed from reference TRBV7-9 and TRBJ1-1, reads DTGVSQNPRHKITKRGQNVTFRCDPISEHNRLYWYRQTLGQGPEFLTYFQNEAQLEKSRLLSDRFSAERPKGSFSTLEIQRTEQGDSAMYLCASSLGGEAFFGQGTRLTVV.

The rearrangement links TRBV10-3 to TRBJ2-3; D tentatively fits TRBD1 or TRBD2 (5 bases each). Trimming removed 2 bases from V and 13 bases from J, with 19 bases in between. The CDR3 is 14 amino acids. CDR1 ENHRY and CDR2 SYGVKD come from the germline V gene. CDR3 sequence: CAISELPGTPLEYF. The CDR3 DNA reads as TGTGCCATCAGTGAGCTTCCCGGGACGCCATTGGAGTATTTT.

The V call is TRBV2, the J call TRBJ2-3; D is unclear. Trimming left V 2 bases short and J 2 bases short, with 5 bases between. This CDR3 region has 13 residues. The V gene's germline CDR1 is SNHLY and CDR2 FYNNEI. The CDR3 DNA is TGTGCCAGCAGTGAACCCTTCACAGATACGCAGTATTTT. Its protein product is CASSEPFTDTQYF.

The chain couples TRBV12-2 to TRBJ2-2; no DNA check was done on the table's D call, TRBD2. TRBV12-2 is a pseudogene locus. The CDR3 runs to 12 residues. The CDR3 bases are TGTGCAAGTCGCTTACTGACCGGGGAGCTGTTTTTT. Translating gives CASRLLTGELFF.

The chain couples TRBV30 to TRBJ2-1; 7 positions agree with TRBD2. V was clipped by 3 bases and J by 8 bases; unmatched bases: 10. Looked up from germline, CDR1 is GTSNPN and CDR2 is SVGIG (reference sequence). CDR3 length: 14 residues. The DNA of the CDR3 is TGTGCCTGGAGGGGGAGGGTGCGGGGCCATGAGCAGTTCTTC. Its protein is CAWRGRVRGHEQFF.

The rearrangement joins TRBV6-1 to TRBJ1-5; D call uncertain. Germline values: CDR1 MNHNS, CDR2 SASEGT. Trimming removed 6 bases from V and 3 bases from J, with 12 bases in between. The CDR3 contains 14 residues. CDR3 protein: CASSWGGPNQPQHF. The CDR3, as DNA: TGTGCCAGCAGCTGGGGAGGGCCCAATCAGCCCCAGCATTTT.

This chain uses TRBV4-2 with TRBJ2-2, with 11 nucleotides matching TRBD1. The CDR3 is made up of 18 amino acids. Germline lookup yields CDR1 LGHNA and CDR2 YNFKEQ. The V gene end was trimmed by 2 bases and the J gene end by 4 bases; junction bases not matched to a gene: 9. The CDR3 sequence is CASSQTRTGTGGTGELFF. The CDR3 region has the DNA TGTGCCAGCAGCCAAACCCGAACCGGGACAGGGGGCACCGGGGAGCTGTTTTTT.

The chain combines TRBV4-1 with TRBJ2-2; 7 nucleotides match TRBD1. Germline V gives CDR1 MGHRA, CDR2 YSYEKL. V gave up 4 bases and J gave up 6 bases; unmatched junction bases: 8. This CDR3 has 15 residues. Here the CDR3 DNA reads TGCGCCAGCAGCCGAGAGGGGGCTGCGCCCGGGGAGCTGTTTTTT. Its translation is CASSREGAAPGELFF.

The V gene is TRBV6-2 or TRBV6-3, the J gene TRBJ1-1; D is uncertain. In germline, CDR1 is MNHEY, CDR2 SVGEGT. The V end was cut by 2 bases, the J end by 7 bases, with 8 bases between. This CDR3 is 12 amino acids long. In nucleotides, the CDR3 is TGTGCCAGCAGTTACGGGTGGGATGAAGCTTTCTTT. Translated, it gives CASSYGWDEAFF.

This rearrangement joins TRBV27 to TRBJ1-1, with 7 nucleotides matching TRBD1. The germline V gene has CDR1 MNHEY and CDR2 SMNVEV (reference sequence). The CDR3 extends over 12 amino acids. V lost 7 bases and J lost 4; bases outside the gene matches: 3. The CDR3 sequence is CASINRGTEAFF. DNA of the CDR3: TGTGCCAGCATTAACAGGGGCACTGAAGCTTTCTTT.

The chain couples TRBV29-1 to TRBJ2-1; 10 bases agree with TRBD1. Germline CDR1 reads SQVTM; CDR2 reads ANQGSEA. V lost 7 bases to trimming and J lost 9 bases; unmatched junction nucleotides: 6. The CDR3 loop spans 12 amino acids. CDR3 nucleotides: TGCAGCGCCAGACAGGGGGCGGGTGAGCAGTTCTTC. Residues: CSARQGAGEQFF.